This T cell receptor beta chain was captured by sequencing in a study of blood T cell repertoires in COVID-19. The wider study: The samples span acute and convalescent COVID-19 from the United States, Italy and Spain. From T cells, B-cell-depleted T cells, or PBMCs came the material, which was cDNA or gDNA.

Here immunoSEQ multiplex PCR was the method, and the copy in TCRdb shows in-frame clones only, minus some. The repertoire holds roughly 140,000 clones, with 88% as singletons. The germline V gene has CDR1 SGHRS and CDR2 YFSETQ. V was clipped by 4 bases and J by 3 bases, with 14 bases between them. The CDR3 totals 14 residues. The origin of this receptor is a human donor in a cohort sampled during active COVID-19. The chain joins TRBV5-1 to TRBJ2-7; D not resolved. Material for sequencing was peripheral blood. The CDR3 DNA follows: TGCGCCAGCAGCACCGAGCCAGGTGACTACGAGCAGTACTTC. Translation gives CASSTEPGDYEQYF.